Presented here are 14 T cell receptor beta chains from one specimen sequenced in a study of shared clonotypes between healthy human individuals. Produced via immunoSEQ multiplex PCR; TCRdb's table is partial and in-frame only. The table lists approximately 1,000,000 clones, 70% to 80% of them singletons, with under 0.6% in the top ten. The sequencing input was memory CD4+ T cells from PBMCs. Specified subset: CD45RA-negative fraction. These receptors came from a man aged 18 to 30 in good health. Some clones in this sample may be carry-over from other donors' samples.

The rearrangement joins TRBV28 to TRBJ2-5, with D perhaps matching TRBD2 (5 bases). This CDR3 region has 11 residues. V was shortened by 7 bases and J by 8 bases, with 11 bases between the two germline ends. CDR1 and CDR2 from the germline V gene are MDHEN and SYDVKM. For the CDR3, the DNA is TGTGCCAGCACCCTAGGGAGTACCCAGTACTTC. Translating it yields CASTLGSTQYF.

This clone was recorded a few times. The CDR3 DNA is TGCGCCAGCAGTCTCCCGGGACTAGTTAACAATGAGCAGTTCTTC. Its translation is CASSLPGLVNNEQFF. V and J are TRBV4-1 and TRBJ2-1; 8 bases align to TRBD2. The CDR3 runs to 15 residues. Per germline, CDR1 MGHRA and CDR2 YSYEKL. The J segment lost 5 bases and the V segment lost 6 bases, leaving 9 bases of the junction unmatched.

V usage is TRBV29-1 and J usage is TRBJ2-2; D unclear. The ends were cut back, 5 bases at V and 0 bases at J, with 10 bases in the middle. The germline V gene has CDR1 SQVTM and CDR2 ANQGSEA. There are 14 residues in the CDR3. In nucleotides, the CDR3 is TGCAGCGTTAGAAAAGCATCGAACACCGGGGAGCTGTTTTTT. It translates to CSVRKASNTGELFF.

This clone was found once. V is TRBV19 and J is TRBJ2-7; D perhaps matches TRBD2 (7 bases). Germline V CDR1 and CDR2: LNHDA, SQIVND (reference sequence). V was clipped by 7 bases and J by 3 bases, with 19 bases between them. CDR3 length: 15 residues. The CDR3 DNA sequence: TGTGCCAGTAAATTGGGCGCGGGGGCTTACTACGAGCAGTACTTC. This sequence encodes CASKLGAGAYYEQYF.

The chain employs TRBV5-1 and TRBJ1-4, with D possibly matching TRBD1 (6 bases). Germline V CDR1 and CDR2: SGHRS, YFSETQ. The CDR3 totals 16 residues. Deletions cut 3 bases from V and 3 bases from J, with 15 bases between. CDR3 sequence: CASSSMGQGSNEKLFF. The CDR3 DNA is TGCGCCAGCAGCTCAATGGGGCAGGGGTCTAATGAAAAACTGTTTTTT.

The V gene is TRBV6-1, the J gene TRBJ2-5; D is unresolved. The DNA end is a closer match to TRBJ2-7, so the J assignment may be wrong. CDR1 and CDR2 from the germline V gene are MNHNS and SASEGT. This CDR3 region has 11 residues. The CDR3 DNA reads TGTGCCAGCACCCACTCCTACGAGCAGTACTTC. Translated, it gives CASTHSYEQYF.

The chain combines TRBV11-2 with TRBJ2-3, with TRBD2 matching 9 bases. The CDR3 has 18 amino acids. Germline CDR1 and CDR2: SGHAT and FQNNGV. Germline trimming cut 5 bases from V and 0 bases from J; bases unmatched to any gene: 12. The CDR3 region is CASSVALHGLASTDTQYF. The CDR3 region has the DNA TGTGCCAGCAGCGTAGCCCTGCACGGACTAGCGAGCACAGATACGCAGTATTTT.

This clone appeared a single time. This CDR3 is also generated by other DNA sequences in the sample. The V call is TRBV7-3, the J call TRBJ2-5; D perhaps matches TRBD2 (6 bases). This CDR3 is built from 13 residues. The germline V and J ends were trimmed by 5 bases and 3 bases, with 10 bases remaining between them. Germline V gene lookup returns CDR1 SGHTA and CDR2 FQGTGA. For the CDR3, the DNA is TGTGCCAGCAGCCGACAGCGGGAAGAGACCCAGTACTTC. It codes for CASSRQREETQYF. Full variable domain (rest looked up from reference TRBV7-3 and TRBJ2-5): GAGVSQTPSNKVTEKGKYVELRCDPISGHTALYWYRQSLGQGPEFLIYFQGTGAADDSGLPNDRFFAVRPEGSVSTLKIQRTERGDSAVYLCASSRQREETQYFGPGTRLLVL.

CDR3 nucleotides: TGTGCCAGCTCACCACCGAGTACTAGCGGGGCCCTTGGCGAGCAGTACTTC. Translated, it gives CASSPPSTSGALGEQYF. The chain combines TRBV18 with TRBJ2-7, with TRBD2 matching over 10 bases. CDR3 size: 17 residues. Trimming at V came to 0 bases and at J to 6 bases, leaving 11 bases not matched to a gene. The germline V gene encodes CDR1 KGHSH and CDR2 LQKENI.

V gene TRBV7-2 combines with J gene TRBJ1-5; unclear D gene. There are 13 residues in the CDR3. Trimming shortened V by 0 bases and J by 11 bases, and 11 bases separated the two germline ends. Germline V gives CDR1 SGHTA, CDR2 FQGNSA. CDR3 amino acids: CASSLAPLSTQHF. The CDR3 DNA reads TGTGCCAGCAGCTTAGCACCGTTATCGACCCAGCATTTT. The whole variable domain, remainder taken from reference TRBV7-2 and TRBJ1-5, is GAGVSQSPSNKVTEKGKDVELRCDPISGHTALYWYRQSLGQGLEFLIYFQGNSAPDKSGLPSDRFSAERTGGSVSTLTIQRTQQEDSAVYLCASSLAPLSTQHFGDGTRLSIL.

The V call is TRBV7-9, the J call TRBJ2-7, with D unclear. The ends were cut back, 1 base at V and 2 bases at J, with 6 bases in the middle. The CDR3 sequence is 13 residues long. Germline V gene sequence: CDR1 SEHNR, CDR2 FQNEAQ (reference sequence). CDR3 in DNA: TGTGCCAGCAGCTTAGTGGAGACCTACGAGCAGTACTTC. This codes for CASSLVETYEQYF.

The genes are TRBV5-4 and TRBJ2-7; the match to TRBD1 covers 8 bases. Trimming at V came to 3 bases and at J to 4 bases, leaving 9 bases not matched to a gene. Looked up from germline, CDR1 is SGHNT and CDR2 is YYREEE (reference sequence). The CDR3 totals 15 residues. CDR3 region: CASSSTGGFGYEQYF. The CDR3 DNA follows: TGTGCCAGCAGCTCAACAGGGGGATTCGGATACGAGCAGTACTTC.

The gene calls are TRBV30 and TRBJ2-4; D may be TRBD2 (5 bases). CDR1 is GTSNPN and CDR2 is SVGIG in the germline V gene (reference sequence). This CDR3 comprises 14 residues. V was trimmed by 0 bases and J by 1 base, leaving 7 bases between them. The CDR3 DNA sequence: TGTGCCTGGAGTGTCTGGAGGGCCAAAAACATTCAGTACTTC. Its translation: CAWSVWRAKNIQYF.

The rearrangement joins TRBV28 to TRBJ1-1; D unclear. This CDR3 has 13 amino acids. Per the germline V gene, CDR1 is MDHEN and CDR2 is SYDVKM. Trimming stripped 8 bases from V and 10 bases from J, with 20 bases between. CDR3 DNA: TGTGCCAGCGCCGCAGTCGCCCCCGGGGTAGCTTTCTTT. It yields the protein CASAAVAPGVAFF.